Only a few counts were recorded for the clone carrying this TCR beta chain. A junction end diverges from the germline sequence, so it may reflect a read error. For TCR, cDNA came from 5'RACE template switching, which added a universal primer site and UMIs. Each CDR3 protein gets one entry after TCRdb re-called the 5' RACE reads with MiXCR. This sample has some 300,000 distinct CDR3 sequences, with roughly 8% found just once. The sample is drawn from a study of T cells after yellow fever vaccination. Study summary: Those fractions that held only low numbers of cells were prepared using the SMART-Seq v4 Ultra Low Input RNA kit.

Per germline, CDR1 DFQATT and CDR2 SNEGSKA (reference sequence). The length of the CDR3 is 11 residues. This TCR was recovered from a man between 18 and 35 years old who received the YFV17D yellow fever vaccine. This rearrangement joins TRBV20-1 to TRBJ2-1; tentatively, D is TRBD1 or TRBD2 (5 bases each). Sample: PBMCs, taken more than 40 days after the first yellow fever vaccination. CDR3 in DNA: TGCAGTGCTTCACTACGGGGCCTCTCAATCTTC. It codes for CSASLRGLSIF.